These 2 T cell receptor beta chains came from one sample sequenced in a study of T cells in localized non-small cell lung cancer. Produced via immunoSEQ multiplex PCR; TCRdb's table is partial and in-frame only. The sample includes around 2,700 clones, under 30% of them seen just once. Sequences were derived from lung tumor tissue, sampled before any cancer treatment. The source of these receptors is a female donor older than 55 with stage I lung adenocarcinoma.

This clone is medium-sized in the sample. The J gene is TRBJ1-5, the V gene TRBV9; 8 nucleotides align to TRBD1. This CDR3 is built from 16 residues. In germline, CDR1 is SGDLS, CDR2 YYNGEE. The trim removed 5 bases at V and 6 bases at J, leaving 13 bases unmatched. The CDR3 nucleotides are TGTGCCAGCAGTATGGGGACAGGCACGGTCAGTCAGCCCCAGCATTTT. Amino acids: CASSMGTGTVSQPQHF.

The table lists this clone with a few counts. The chain links TRBV7-1 to TRBJ2-7, with TRBD1 matching over 7 bases. TRBV7-1 is an open reading frame, and its role is uncertain. The CDR3 covers 13 residues. Trimming at V came to 8 bases and at J to 6 bases, leaving 10 bases not matched to a gene. The CDR3, as DNA: TGTGCCAGCTCTCGACGACAGGGTGGCGAGCAGTACGTC. It is translated as CASSRRQGGEQYV.